The 8 T cell receptor beta chains in this list originate from one sample, sequenced in a study of blood T cell repertoires in COVID-19. Sequencing used immunoSEQ multiplex PCR; TCRdb keeps in-frame clones, though not all of them. This table has around 270,000 clones, 80% to 95% appearing once. The specimen was peripheral blood. These receptors were taken from a person aged 18 to 35 with COVID-19, enrolled during active disease.

The rearrangement joins TRBV11-2 to TRBJ1-2, with 9 bases aligning to TRBD1. V was pared by 5 bases and J by 5 bases, with 6 bases of the junction left unmatched. Germline CDR1 SGHAT, CDR2 FQNNGV. This CDR3 comprises 14 residues. The DNA for the CDR3 is TGTGCCAGCAGCCATACAGGGGGCTTGTATGGCTACACCTTC. Its protein is CASSHTGGLYGYTF.

The rearrangement uses TRBV11-2 and TRBJ2-5; D is possibly TRBD2 (6 bases). This CDR3 is built from 13 residues. From germline, CDR1 is SGHAT and CDR2 FQNNGV. Trimming pared 0 bases from V and 5 bases from J, leaving 7 bases between. CDR3 nucleotide sequence: TGTGCCAGCAGCTTAGACGGAGGGGAGACCCAGTACTTC. It specifies CASSLDGGETQYF.

This chain uses TRBV7-2 with TRBJ2-7, with D perhaps TRBD2 (6 bases). Germline V gene data show CDR1 as SGHTA and CDR2 as FQGNSA. Trimming stripped 6 bases from V and 6 bases from J, with 18 bases between. The CDR3 loop spans 14 amino acids. CDR3 sequence reads: CASRPGLNPTEQYF. The DNA for the CDR3 is TGTGCCAGCAGACCGGGACTCAACCCGACCGAGCAGTACTTC.

The rearrangement uses TRBV5-5 and TRBJ2-7, with a possible D match to TRBD2 (5 bases). The germline V gene encodes CDR1 SGHKS and CDR2 YYEKEE (reference sequence). The CDR3 extends over 15 amino acids. Trimming pared 0 bases from V and 0 bases from J, leaving 10 bases between. The CDR3 DNA is TGTGCCAGCAGCTTGGGTCTGGGGAGCTCCTACGAGCAGTACTTC. Translation: CASSLGLGSSYEQYF.

The V gene is TRBV6-2 or TRBV6-3, the J gene TRBJ2-5; 7 nucleotides agree with TRBD2. This CDR3 region has 15 residues. The V and J ends lost 0 bases and 5 bases, in that order; junction bases with no gene match: 6. CDR1 and CDR2 (germline): MNHEY, SVGEGT. DNA for the CDR3: TGTGCCAGCAGTTACTCGTATGGGGGAGGGGAGACCCAGTACTTC. This codes for CASSYSYGGGETQYF.

The chain couples TRBV10-3 to TRBJ2-1; 8 bases match TRBD2. The CDR3 has 15 residues. Trimming took 4 bases from V and 0 from J; bases not matched to a gene: 2. Per the germline V gene, CDR1 is ENHRY and CDR2 is SYGVKD. CDR3 nucleotides: TGTGCCATCAGTGTGAGCGGGAGCTCCTACAATGAGCAGTTCTTC. As protein: CAISVSGSSYNEQFF.

V and J are TRBV27 and TRBJ2-7; 7 bases are shared with TRBD2. Germline V gene lookup returns CDR1 MNHEY and CDR2 SMNVEV (reference sequence). J lost 1 base, V lost 2 bases, and 8 bases had no gene match. The CDR3 length is 16 residues. CDR3 residues: CASSLRGSGSSYEQYF. The DNA for the CDR3 is TGTGCCAGCAGTTTAAGGGGTAGCGGGTCGTCCTACGAGCAGTACTTC.

The chain uses TRBV5-1 and TRBJ2-7; no clear D. This CDR3 has 14 amino acids. The germline CDR1 and CDR2 sequences are SGHRS and YFSETQ. The ends were cut back, 0 bases at V and 1 base at J, with 8 bases in the middle. CDR3 in amino acids: CASSLVTPSYEQYF. The CDR3 bases are TGCGCCAGCAGCTTGGTCACTCCTTCCTACGAGCAGTACTTC. The variable domain in full, with the rest retrieved from reference TRBV5-1 and TRBJ2-7, is KAGVTQTPRYLIKTRGQQVTLSCSPISGHRSVSWYQQTPGQGLQFLFEYFSETQRNKGNFPGRFSGRQFSNSRSEMNVSTLELGDSALYLCASSLVTPSYEQYFGPGTRLTVT.